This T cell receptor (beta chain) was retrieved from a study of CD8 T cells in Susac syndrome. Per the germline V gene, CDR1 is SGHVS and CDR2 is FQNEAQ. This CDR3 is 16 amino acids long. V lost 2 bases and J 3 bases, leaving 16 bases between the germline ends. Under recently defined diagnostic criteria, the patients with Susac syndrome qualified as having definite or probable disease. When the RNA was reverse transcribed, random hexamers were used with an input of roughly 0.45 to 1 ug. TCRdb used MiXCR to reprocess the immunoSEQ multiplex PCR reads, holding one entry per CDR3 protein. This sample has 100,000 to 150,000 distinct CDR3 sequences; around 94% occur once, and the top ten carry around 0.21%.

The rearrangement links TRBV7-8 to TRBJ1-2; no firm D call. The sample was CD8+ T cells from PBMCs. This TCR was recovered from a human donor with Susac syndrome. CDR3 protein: CASSLSGPRQDYGYTF. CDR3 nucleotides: TGTGCCAGCAGCTTAAGCGGGCCCCGGCAGGACTATGGCTACACCTTC.